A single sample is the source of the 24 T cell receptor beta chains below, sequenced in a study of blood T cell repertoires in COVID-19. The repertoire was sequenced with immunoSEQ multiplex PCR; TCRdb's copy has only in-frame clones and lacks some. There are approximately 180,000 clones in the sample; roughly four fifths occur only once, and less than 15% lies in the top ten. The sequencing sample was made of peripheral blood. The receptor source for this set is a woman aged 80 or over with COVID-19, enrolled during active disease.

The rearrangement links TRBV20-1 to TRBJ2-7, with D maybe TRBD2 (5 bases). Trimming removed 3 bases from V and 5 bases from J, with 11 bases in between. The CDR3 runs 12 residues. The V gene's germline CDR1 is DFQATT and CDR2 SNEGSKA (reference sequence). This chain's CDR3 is CSASGSGDEQYF. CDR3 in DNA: TGCAGTGCTAGTGGGTCCGGGGACGAGCAGTACTTC.

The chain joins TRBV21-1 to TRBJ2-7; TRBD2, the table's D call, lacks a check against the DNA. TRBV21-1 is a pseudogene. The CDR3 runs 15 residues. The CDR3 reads CASSSRLAGGEEQYF. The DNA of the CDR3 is TGTGCCAGCAGCAGCCGACTAGCGGGAGGGGAAGAGCAGTACTTC.

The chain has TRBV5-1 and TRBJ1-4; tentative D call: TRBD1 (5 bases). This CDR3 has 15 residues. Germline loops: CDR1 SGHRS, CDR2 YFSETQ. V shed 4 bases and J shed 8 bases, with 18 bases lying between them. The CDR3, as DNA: TGCGCCAGCAGCCCAGCCTCGGGGGGTCGGGAAAAACTGTTTTTT. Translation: CASSPASGGREKLFF.

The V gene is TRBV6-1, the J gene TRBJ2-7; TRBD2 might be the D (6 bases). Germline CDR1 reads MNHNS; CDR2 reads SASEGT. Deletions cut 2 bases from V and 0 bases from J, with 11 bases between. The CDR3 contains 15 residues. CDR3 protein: CASSELSGASYEQYF. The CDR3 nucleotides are TGTGCCAGCAGTGAACTTAGCGGAGCCTCCTACGAGCAGTACTTC.

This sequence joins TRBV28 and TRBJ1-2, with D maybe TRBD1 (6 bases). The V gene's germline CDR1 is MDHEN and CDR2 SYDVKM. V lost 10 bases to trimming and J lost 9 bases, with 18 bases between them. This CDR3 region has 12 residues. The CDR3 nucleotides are TGTGCCACACAAAACAGGGTCAATCGCTACACCTTC. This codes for CATQNRVNRYTF.

The CDR3 is CASSLGTGGETQYF. The CDR3 DNA sequence: TGCGCCAGCAGCCTGGGGACAGGGGGGGAGACCCAGTACTTC. The chain has TRBV5-1 and TRBJ2-5; TRBD1 matches 11 bases. The CDR3 runs to 14 residues. CDR1 is SGHRS and CDR2 is YFSETQ in the germline V gene. With 4 bases clipped from V and 5 bases from J, the junction kept 4 bases outside the gene matches.

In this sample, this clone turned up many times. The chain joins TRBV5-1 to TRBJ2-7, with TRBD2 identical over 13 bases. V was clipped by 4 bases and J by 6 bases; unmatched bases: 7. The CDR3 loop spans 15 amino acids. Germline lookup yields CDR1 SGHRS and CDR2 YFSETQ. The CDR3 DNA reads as TGCGCCAGCAGCCACGGGACTAGCGGGAAGGGCGAGCAGTACTTC. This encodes CASSHGTSGKGEQYF.

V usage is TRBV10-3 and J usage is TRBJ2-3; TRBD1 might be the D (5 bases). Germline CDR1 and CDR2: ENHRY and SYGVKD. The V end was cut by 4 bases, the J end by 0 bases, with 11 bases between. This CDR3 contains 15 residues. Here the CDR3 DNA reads TGTGCCATCAGTGCCTACAGGAATAGCACAGATACGCAGTATTTT. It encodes CAISAYRNSTDTQYF.

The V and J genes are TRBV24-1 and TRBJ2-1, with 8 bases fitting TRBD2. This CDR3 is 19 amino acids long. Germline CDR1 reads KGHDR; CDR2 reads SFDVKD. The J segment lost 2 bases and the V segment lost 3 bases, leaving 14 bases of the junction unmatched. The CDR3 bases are TGTGCCACCAGTGATGCGACTAGCGCCCGCTCTAAGGCCTACAATGAGCAGTTCTTC. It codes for CATSDATSARSKAYNEQFF.

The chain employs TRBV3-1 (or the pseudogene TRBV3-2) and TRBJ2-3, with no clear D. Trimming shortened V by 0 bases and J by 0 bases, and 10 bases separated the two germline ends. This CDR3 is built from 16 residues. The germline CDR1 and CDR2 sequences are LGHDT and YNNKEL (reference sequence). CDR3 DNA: TGTGCCAGCAGCCAAGACAGGATATCTAGCACAGATACGCAGTATTTT. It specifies CASSQDRISSTDTQYF.

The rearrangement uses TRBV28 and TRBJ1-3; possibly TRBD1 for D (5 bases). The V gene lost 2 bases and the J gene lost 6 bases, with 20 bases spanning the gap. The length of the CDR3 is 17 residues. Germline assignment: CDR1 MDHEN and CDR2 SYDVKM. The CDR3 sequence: CASSLLSGLRGTNTIYF. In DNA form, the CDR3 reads TGTGCCAGCAGTTTACTGTCCGGACTCCGGGGGACAAACACCATATATTTT.

This CDR3 is CASSLRLAGGTTDTQYF. In DNA form, the CDR3 reads TGTGCCAGCAGCTTAAGATTAGCGGGGGGAACCACAGATACGCAGTATTTT. The chain recombines TRBV5-4 with TRBJ2-3, with 10 nucleotides matching TRBD2. The junction had 8 bases not matched to a gene; V was cut back by 2 bases and J by 2 bases. The CDR3 is 17 residues long. The germline V gene has CDR1 SGHNT and CDR2 YYREEE (reference sequence).

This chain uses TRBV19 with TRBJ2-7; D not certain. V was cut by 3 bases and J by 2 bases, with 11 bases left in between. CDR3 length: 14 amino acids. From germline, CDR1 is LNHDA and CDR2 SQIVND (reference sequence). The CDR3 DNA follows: TGTGCCAGTAGTATGAACCCGAGAGCCTACGAGCAGTACTTC. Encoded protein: CASSMNPRAYEQYF.

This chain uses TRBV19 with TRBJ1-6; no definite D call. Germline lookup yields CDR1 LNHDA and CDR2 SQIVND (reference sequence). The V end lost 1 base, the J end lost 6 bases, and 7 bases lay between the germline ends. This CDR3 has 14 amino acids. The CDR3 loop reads CASSIAASNSPLHF. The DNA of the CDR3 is TGTGCCAGTAGTATAGCCGCCAGTAATTCACCCCTCCACTTT.

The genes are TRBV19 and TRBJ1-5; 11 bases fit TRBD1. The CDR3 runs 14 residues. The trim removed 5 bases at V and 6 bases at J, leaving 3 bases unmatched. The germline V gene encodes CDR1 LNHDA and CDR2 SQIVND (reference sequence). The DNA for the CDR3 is TGTGCCAGTAGTGGGACAGGGGGTTTTCAGCCCCAGCATTTT. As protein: CASSGTGGFQPQHF. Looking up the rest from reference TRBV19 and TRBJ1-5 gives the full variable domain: DGGITQSPKYLFRKEGQNVTLSCEQNLNHDAMYWYRQDPGQGLRLIYYSQIVNDFQKGDIAEGYSVSREKKESFPLTVTSAQKNPTAFYLCASSGTGGFQPQHFGDGTRLSIL.

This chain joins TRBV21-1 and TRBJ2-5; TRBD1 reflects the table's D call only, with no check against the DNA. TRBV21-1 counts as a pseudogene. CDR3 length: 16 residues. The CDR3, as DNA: TGTGCCAGCAGCAAGGCCGGACAGGGGCGGGAAGAGACCCAGTACTTC. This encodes CASSKAGQGREETQYF.

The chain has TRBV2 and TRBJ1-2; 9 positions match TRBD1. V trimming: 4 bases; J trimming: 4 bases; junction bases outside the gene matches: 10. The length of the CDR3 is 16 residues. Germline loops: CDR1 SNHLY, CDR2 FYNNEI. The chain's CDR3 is CASSGGQGGSGYGYTF. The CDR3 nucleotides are TGTGCCAGCAGTGGGGGACAGGGCGGGTCGGGCTATGGCTACACCTTC. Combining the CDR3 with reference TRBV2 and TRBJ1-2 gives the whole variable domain EPEVTQTPSHQVTQMGQEVILRCVPISNHLYFYWYRQILGQKVEFLVSFYNNEISEKSEIFDDQFSVERPDGSNFTLKIRSTKLEDSAMYFCASSGGQGGSGYGYTFGSGTRLTVV.

The CDR3 bases are TGTGCCAGCAGCCAAGAGTCCCGCGGGAGGGCGTATGGCTACACCTTC. Translating gives CASSQESRGRAYGYTF. V usage is TRBV14 and J usage is TRBJ1-2, with unresolved D. Germline CDR1 reads SGHDN; CDR2 reads FVKESK. The CDR3 spans 16 residues. V lost 0 bases and J lost 5, with 16 bases in between.

The CDR3 DNA is TGTGCCAGCAGTTCGAACAGGGGACGTGAGCAGTTCTTC. It yields the protein CASSSNRGREQFF. This chain connects TRBV27 to TRBJ2-1; 7 nucleotides align to TRBD1. The CDR3 has 13 residues. The V gene's germline CDR1 is MNHEY and CDR2 SMNVEV (reference sequence). The junction had 6 bases not matched to a gene; V was cut back by 4 bases and J by 9 bases.

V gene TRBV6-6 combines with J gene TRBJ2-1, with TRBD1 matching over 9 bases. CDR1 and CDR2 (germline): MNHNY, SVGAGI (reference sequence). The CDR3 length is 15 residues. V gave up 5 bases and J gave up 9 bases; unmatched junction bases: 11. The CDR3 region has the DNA TGTGCCAGCAGTCCTACGGGACAGGGTATGAGTGAGCAGTTCTTC. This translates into CASSPTGQGMSEQFF.

As DNA, the CDR3 is TGTGCCAGCAGCAAGGTACAGGGGGTCGATGGCAATCAGCCCCAGCATTTT. Protein sequence: CASSKVQGVDGNQPQHF. The chain carries TRBV21-1 and TRBJ1-5; the table's TRBD1 call for D was not verified on the DNA. TRBV21-1 is designated a pseudogene. The CDR3 sequence is 17 residues long.

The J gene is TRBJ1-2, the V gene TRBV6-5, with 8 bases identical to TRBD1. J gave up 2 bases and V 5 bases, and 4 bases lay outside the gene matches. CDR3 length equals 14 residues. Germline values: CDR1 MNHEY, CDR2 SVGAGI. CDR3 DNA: TGTGCCAGCAGTCGGACAGGGACCAACTATGGCTACACCTTC. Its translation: CASSRTGTNYGYTF.

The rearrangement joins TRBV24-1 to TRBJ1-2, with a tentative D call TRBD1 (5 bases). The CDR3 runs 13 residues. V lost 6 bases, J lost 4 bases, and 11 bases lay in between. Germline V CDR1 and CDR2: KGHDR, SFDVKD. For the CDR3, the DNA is TGTGCCACCAGTCCCGCAGGGTCCTATGGCTACACCTTC. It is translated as CATSPAGSYGYTF.

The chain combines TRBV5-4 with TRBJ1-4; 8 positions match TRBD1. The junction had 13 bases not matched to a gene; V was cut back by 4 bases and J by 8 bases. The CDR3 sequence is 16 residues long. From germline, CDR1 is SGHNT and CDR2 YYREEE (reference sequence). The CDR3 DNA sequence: TGTGCCAGCAGCCTACAACCCGACAGGGGCCGGGAAAAACTGTTTTTT. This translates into CASSLQPDRGREKLFF. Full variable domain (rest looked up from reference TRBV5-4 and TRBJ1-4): ETGVTQSPTHLIKTRGQQVTLRCSSQSGHNTVSWYQQALGQGPQFIFQYYREEENGRGNFPPRFSGLQFPNYSSELNVNALELDDSALYLCASSLQPDRGREKLFFGSGTQLSVL.